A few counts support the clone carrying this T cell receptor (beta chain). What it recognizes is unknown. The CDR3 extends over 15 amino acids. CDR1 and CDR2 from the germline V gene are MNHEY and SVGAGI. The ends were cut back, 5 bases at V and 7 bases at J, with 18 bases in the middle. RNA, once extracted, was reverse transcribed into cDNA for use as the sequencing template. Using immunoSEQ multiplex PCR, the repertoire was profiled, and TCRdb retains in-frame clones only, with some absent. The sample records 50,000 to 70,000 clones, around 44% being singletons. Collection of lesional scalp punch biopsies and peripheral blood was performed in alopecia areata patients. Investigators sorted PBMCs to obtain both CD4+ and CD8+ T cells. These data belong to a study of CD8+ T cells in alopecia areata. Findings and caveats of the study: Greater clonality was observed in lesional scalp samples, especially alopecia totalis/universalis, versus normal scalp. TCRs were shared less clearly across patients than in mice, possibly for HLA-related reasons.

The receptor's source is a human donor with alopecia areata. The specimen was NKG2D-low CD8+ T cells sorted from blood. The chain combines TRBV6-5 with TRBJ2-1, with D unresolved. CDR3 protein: CASSITPGPINEQFF. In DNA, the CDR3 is TGTGCCAGCAGTATAACCCCGGGCCCCATTAATGAGCAGTTCTTC.